A single sample is the source of the 14 T cell receptor beta chains below, sequenced in a study of blood T cells in healthy people across ages. Next came a second PCR, run for about 6 to 12 cycles, which used a sample-barcoded 5' primer along with a J-beta primer mix. Using its own MiXCR run on the 5' RACE reads, TCRdb lists one record per CDR3 protein. The profile shows over a million distinct CDR3 sequences, roughly 64% of them singletons. The sample comprised blood. The source of these receptors is a man between 18 and 29 years old in good health.

V usage is TRBV29-1 and J usage is TRBJ1-1, with TRBD1 identical over 7 bases. CDR3 length: 14 residues. The trim removed 6 bases at V and 5 bases at J, leaving 12 bases unmatched. Germline V gene sequence: CDR1 SQVTM, CDR2 ANQGSEA. This CDR3 reads CSVAIQGRGTEAFF. The CDR3 DNA is TGCAGCGTAGCTATACAGGGGAGGGGGACTGAAGCTTTCTTT.

This clonotype was observed a few times. The V gene is TRBV12-3 or TRBV12-4, the J gene TRBJ2-5, with D unresolved. This CDR3 region has 12 residues. Trimming cost V 5 bases and J 0 bases, with 4 bases left between them. CDR3 sequence reads: CASSTNQETQYF. CDR3 sequence (DNA): TGTGCCAGCAGTACAAACCAAGAGACCCAGTACTTC.

This chain connects TRBV27 to TRBJ1-4, with D perhaps TRBD1 (6 bases). This CDR3 contains 14 residues. V was trimmed by 1 base and J by 8 bases, leaving 11 bases between them. Germline loops: CDR1 MNHEY, CDR2 SMNVEV (reference sequence). The CDR3 protein is CASSLYGGREKLFF. CDR3 nucleotide sequence: TGTGCCAGCAGTTTATACGGGGGGCGAGAAAAACTGTTTTTT.

The V call is TRBV27, the J call TRBJ1-2, with D tentatively TRBD1 (6 bases). The CDR3 is 15 residues long. CDR1 is MNHEY and CDR2 is SMNVEV in the germline V gene (reference sequence). V lost 3 bases and J 6 bases, leaving 17 bases between the germline ends. CDR3 sequence: CASSFAYRVFNGYTF. The CDR3 DNA reads TGTGCCAGCAGTTTCGCCTACAGGGTATTCAATGGCTACACCTTC.

This sequence joins TRBV15 and TRBJ1-5, with D uncertain. The CDR3 extends over 15 amino acids. V shed 5 bases and J shed 7 bases, with 18 bases lying between them. Germline loops: CDR1 LNHNV, CDR2 YYDKDF (reference sequence). CDR3 nucleotides: TGTGCCACCAGCCTAAAACCCGAGGCCAGGCAGCCCCAGCATTTT. Translated: CATSLKPEARQPQHF. The whole variable domain, remainder taken from reference TRBV15 and TRBJ1-5, is DAMVIQNPRYQVTQFGKPVTLSCSQTLNHNVMYWYQQKSSQAPKLLFHYYDKDFNNEADTPDNFQSRRPNTSFCFLDIRSPGLGDTAMYLCATSLKPEARQPQHFGDGTRLSIL.

This clonotype was seen a few times. This chain links TRBV27 with TRBJ1-2, with D perhaps TRBD1 (6 bases). V was clipped by 3 bases and J by 8 bases, with 13 bases between them. The germline V gene has CDR1 MNHEY and CDR2 SMNVEV (reference sequence). The CDR3 runs to 13 residues. This CDR3 is CASSLVQGRGYTF. In DNA form, the CDR3 reads TGTGCCAGCAGTTTGGTCCAGGGGAGAGGCTACACCTTC.

Here the CDR3 reads CASSYLQGVETQYF. The CDR3 DNA follows: TGTGCCAGCAGTTACCTCCAAGGGGTAGAGACCCAGTACTTC. The rearrangement joins TRBV6-2 or TRBV6-3 to TRBJ2-5, with D possibly TRBD1 on 5 matching bases. The CDR3 extends over 14 amino acids. The ends were cut back, 2 bases at V and 4 bases at J, with 11 bases in the middle. The germline CDR1 and CDR2 sequences are MNHEY and SVGEGT.

The chain employs TRBV4-1 and TRBJ1-1; 11 nucleotides match TRBD1. This CDR3 has 15 residues. Germline V gene data show CDR1 as MGHRA and CDR2 as YSYEKL. With 3 bases clipped from V and 5 bases from J, the junction kept 5 bases outside the gene matches. CDR3 residues: CASSHSGQGETEAFF. The CDR3 coding sequence is TGCGCCAGCAGCCATTCGGGACAGGGGGAGACTGAAGCTTTCTTT.

The rearrangement links TRBV7-2 to TRBJ2-1, with D possibly matching TRBD2 (5 bases). The germline V gene has CDR1 SGHTA and CDR2 FQGNSA. Trimming took 5 bases from V and 10 from J, leaving 18 bases between them. The CDR3 contains 14 residues. CDR3 amino acids: CASSHTRRMEEQFF. The DNA for the CDR3 is TGTGCCAGCAGCCACACCAGGAGGATGGAAGAGCAGTTCTTC.

This clonotype appeared a few times. The genes are TRBV5-1 and TRBJ2-3; 15 bases are shared with TRBD2. V lost 4 bases to trimming and J lost 5 bases; unmatched junction nucleotides: 5. Germline CDR1 and CDR2: SGHRS and YFSETQ. The CDR3 covers 16 residues. Written as DNA, the CDR3 is TGCGCCAGCAGCATCGGACTAGCGGGGGGGATAGATACGCAGTATTTT. Translation: CASSIGLAGGIDTQYF.

Remarks on this clonotype: A read error may be the cause here, since a much bigger clone is one base away. This chain connects TRBV4-1 to TRBJ2-7; D is undetermined. V dropped 1 base and J dropped 3 bases, with 19 bases sitting between them. The CDR3 sequence is 17 residues long. CDR1 is MGHRA, CDR2 YSYEKL, per germline. The DNA for the CDR3 is TGCGCCAGCAGCCAAGTGGACGTCCTCGGCTCCTACTACGAGCAGTACTTC. Translating it yields CASSQVDVLGSYYEQYF.

The rearrangement uses TRBV7-2 and TRBJ2-3; TRBD2 agrees at 7 bases. The trim removed 3 bases at V and 5 bases at J, leaving 17 bases unmatched. From germline, CDR1 is SGHTA and CDR2 FQGNSA. This CDR3 region has 18 residues. The CDR3 loop is CASSFLGEWGGRGDTQYF. In DNA form, the CDR3 reads TGTGCCAGCAGCTTCCTTGGGGAGTGGGGGGGACGTGGAGATACGCAGTATTTT. The whole variable domain, remainder taken from reference TRBV7-2 and TRBJ2-3, is GAGVSQSPSNKVTEKGKDVELRCDPISGHTALYWYRQSLGQGLEFLIYFQGNSAPDKSGLPSDRFSAERTGGSVSTLTIQRTQQEDSAVYLCASSFLGEWGGRGDTQYFGPGTRLTVL.

The chain recombines TRBV29-1 with TRBJ1-1; D gene ambiguous. In germline, CDR1 is SQVTM, CDR2 ANQGSEA. V was pared by 2 bases and J by 1 base, with 11 bases between. This CDR3 comprises 14 residues. As DNA, the CDR3 is TGCAGCGTTGAACGGGAGACCTGGAACACTGAAGCTTTCTTT. It codes for CSVERETWNTEAFF. The full variable domain, rest sourced from reference TRBV29-1 and TRBJ1-1, is SAVISQKPSRDICQRGTSLTIQCQVDSQVTMMFWYRQQPGQSLTLIATANQGSEATYESGFVIDKFPISRPNLTFSTLTVSNMSPEDSSIYLCSVERETWNTEAFFGQGTRLTVV.

The chain links TRBV7-9 to TRBJ2-7; TRBD1 matches 7 bases. V shed 5 bases and J 2 bases; nucleotides not matched to a gene: 6. The CDR3 totals 14 residues. Germline V lookup: CDR1 SEHNR, CDR2 FQNEAQ (reference sequence). DNA for the CDR3: TGTGCCAGCAGCCCACAGGGGATCGCCTACGAGCAGTACTTC. The encoded protein is CASSPQGIAYEQYF.